These 22 T cell receptor beta chains originate from one sample sequenced in a study of T cell repertoires in cytomegalovirus infection. TCRdb re-called the reads through MiXCR, storing one row per CDR3 protein. The table has some 440,000 distinct CDR3 sequences, 30% to 40% seen once; the top ten hold roughly an eighth. Input material: PBMCs. Source of these receptors: a human donor in good health (CMV status not recorded). Some clones in this sample may be carry-over from other donors' samples.

The chain employs TRBV20-1 and TRBJ1-4, with TRBD1 matching 9 bases. Looked up from germline, CDR1 is DFQATT and CDR2 is SNEGSKA (reference sequence). The CDR3 consists of 16 residues. V gave up 3 bases and J gave up 0 bases; unmatched junction bases: 5. For the CDR3, the DNA is TGCAGTGCTAGCCGGACAGGGGATGCAACTAATGAAAAACTGTTTTTT. Protein product: CSASRTGDATNEKLFF.

The gene calls are TRBV7-9 and TRBJ2-1; D might be TRBD1 or TRBD2, each matching 5 bases. The CDR3 extends over 12 amino acids. Germline values: CDR1 SEHNR, CDR2 FQNEAQ (reference sequence). Trimming shortened V by 2 bases and J by 10 bases, and 9 bases separated the two germline ends. CDR3 amino acids: CASSLYGDEQFF. The CDR3 DNA reads as TGTGCCAGCAGCTTATACGGGGACGAGCAGTTCTTC.

The rearrangement links TRBV7-9 to TRBJ1-2, with TRBD1 as a possible D gene (5 bases). Germline V gene data show CDR1 as SEHNR and CDR2 as FQNEAQ (reference sequence). The CDR3 consists of 17 residues. The V end was cut by 6 bases, the J end by 4 bases, with 24 bases between. The CDR3 DNA reads as TGTGCCAGCAGTCCGAAGTACGGGACCATTCCTTCCTATGGCTACACCTTC. It codes for CASSPKYGTIPSYGYTF.

This clonotype has just a few counts. The chain links TRBV7-2 to TRBJ2-5; 10 positions agree with TRBD2. V gave up 3 bases and J gave up 1 base; unmatched junction bases: 2. This CDR3 spans 15 amino acids. Germline CDR1 is SGHTA and CDR2 is FQGNSA. CDR3 residues: CASSFGLAAQETQYF. CDR3 DNA sequence: TGTGCCAGCAGCTTCGGACTAGCGGCCCAAGAGACCCAGTACTTC.

This clonotype was observed a handful of times. V gene TRBV11-3 combines with J gene TRBJ2-1; a weak D match, TRBD1 (6 bases). This CDR3 has 17 residues. Germline CDR1 SGHNT, CDR2 YENEEA. The V and J ends lost 0 bases and 1 base respectively, with 13 bases between them. The CDR3 bases are TGTGCCAGCAGCTTAGATCACAGGGTTGAGTCCTACAATGAGCAGTTCTTC. Protein product: CASSLDHRVESYNEQFF.

This clonotype was counted ten times or more. The chain is built from TRBV12-3 or TRBV12-4 and TRBJ1-2; no firm D call. Trimming removed 3 bases at V and 2 bases at J, with 7 bases between. This CDR3 has 13 residues. The CDR3 is CASSFDGNYGYTF. The CDR3 DNA is TGTGCCAGCAGTTTCGACGGAAACTATGGCTACACCTTC.

This clonotype appeared a few times. The chain employs TRBV2 and TRBJ1-1, with no clear D. Germline V gives CDR1 SNHLY, CDR2 FYNNEI. The CDR3 length is 14 residues. The ends were cut back, 2 bases at V and 4 bases at J, with 11 bases in the middle. The CDR3 loop is CASSENGQRTEAFF. The CDR3 DNA reads as TGTGCCAGCAGTGAAAACGGGCAGCGCACTGAAGCTTTCTTT.

In its sample, this clonotype was seen a few times. V usage is TRBV20-1 and J usage is TRBJ2-1; D is possibly TRBD2 (5 bases). The germline gives CDR1 DFQATT, CDR2 SNEGSKA (reference sequence). This CDR3 contains 14 residues. V lost 2 bases and J 12 bases, leaving 20 bases between the germline ends. CDR3 nucleotides: TGCAGTGCTAGATCGAAGAGGGCCAACAAGGCGCAGTTCTTC. Its protein is CSARSKRANKAQFF.

The chain is built from TRBV11-2 and TRBJ2-7; 11 positions match TRBD2. The CDR3 is 20 amino acids. V gave up 2 bases and J gave up 2 bases; unmatched junction bases: 17. The germline gives CDR1 SGHAT, CDR2 FQNNGV. For the CDR3, the DNA is TGTGCCAGCAGCTTATGGTTACGGGGCGCTAGCGGGGGGTCCCCCTACGAGCAGTACTTC. As protein: CASSLWLRGASGGSPYEQYF.

Note on this clonotype: The junction does not match germline at one end; this may be a read error. The chain has TRBV5-3 and TRBJ1-1; maybe TRBD1 (5 bases). TRBV5-3 is designated an ORF whose function remains uncertain. The CDR3 runs 14 residues. CDR3 nucleotide sequence: TGTGCCAGCAGCTTCGGGGGGATGAACACTGAAGCTTTCTTT. This codes for CASSFGGMNTEAFF.

The chain links TRBV12-3 or TRBV12-4 to TRBJ2-1, with 9 nucleotides matching TRBD2. The CDR3 is made up of 16 amino acids. V shed 7 bases, J shed 5 bases, and the junction held 12 bases outside the gene matches. CDR3 bases: TGTGCCAGCACCCAACTTTCGGCGGGGGGGGACAATGAGCAGTTCTTC. Protein sequence: CASTQLSAGGDNEQFF.

This clonotype came up many times. The gene calls are TRBV7-2 and TRBJ1-4, with D uncertain. With 1 base removed from V and 0 bases from J, the gap between germline ends came to 9 bases. CDR3 size: 16 residues. Germline-derived CDR1 and CDR2 are SGHTA and FQGNSA. In DNA, the CDR3 is TGTGCCAGCAGCTTAGTGCGCAGTCCAACTAATGAAAAACTGTTTTTT. It encodes CASSLVRSPTNEKLFF.

V and J are TRBV6-6 and TRBJ1-1; D gene uncertain. The CDR3 contains 13 residues. V was clipped by 1 base and J by 7 bases, with 10 bases between them. Germline V gives CDR1 MNHNY, CDR2 SVGAGI (reference sequence). The chain's CDR3 is CASSYLWELEAFF. The CDR3 DNA sequence: TGTGCCAGCAGTTACTTATGGGAACTTGAAGCTTTCTTT.

Regarding this clonotype: The junction shows a germline mismatch at one end, possibly a read error. This sequence joins TRBV6-1 and TRBJ1-2; maybe TRBD1 (5 bases). There are 14 residues in the CDR3. Germline assignment: CDR1 MNHNS and CDR2 SASEGT. The CDR3 region has the DNA TGTGCCTGCAGGAGGGGACCGTCCACCTATGGCTACACCTTC. Translation gives CACRRGPSTYGYTF.

This clonotype came up once. V is TRBV2 and J is TRBJ1-5, with D possibly TRBD1 on 6 matching bases. The CDR3 has 12 residues. Trimming shortened V by 7 bases and J by 4 bases, and 8 bases separated the two germline ends. CDR1 SNHLY and CDR2 FYNNEI come from the germline V gene. The CDR3 sequence is CASTGQNQPQHF. CDR3 sequence (DNA): TGTGCCAGCACGGGACAAAATCAGCCCCAGCATTTT.

This clonotype appeared many times. V is TRBV19 and J is TRBJ2-7; D unclear. Deletions cut 7 bases from V and 4 bases from J, with 17 bases between. The germline gives CDR1 LNHDA, CDR2 SQIVND (reference sequence). CDR3 length equals 14 residues. The DNA for the CDR3 is TGTGCCAGTATGCAGGACCCGGTTTCGTACGAGCAGTACTTC. It yields the protein CASMQDPVSYEQYF.

This chain uses TRBV12-3 or TRBV12-4 with TRBJ2-5; 10 bases align to TRBD2. After removal of 5 bases from V and 2 bases from J, the junction contained 5 bases not matched to a gene. The CDR3 spans 15 residues. The CDR3 here is CASSVSSGGQETQYF. The CDR3 nucleotides read TGTGCCAGCAGTGTATCTAGCGGGGGACAAGAGACCCAGTACTTC.

The chain links TRBV24-1 to TRBJ1-1; weak D call: TRBD1 (5 bases). From germline, CDR1 is KGHDR and CDR2 SFDVKD. V was clipped by 10 bases and J by 4 bases, with 12 bases between them. CDR3 length equals 12 residues. DNA for the CDR3: TGTGCCACACGACAGCGTGGCACTGAAGCTTTCTTT. Translation: CATRQRGTEAFF.

The V gene is TRBV6-2 or TRBV6-3, the J gene TRBJ1-2, with D unresolved. The CDR3 sequence is 15 residues long. Germline CDR1 is MNHEY and CDR2 is SVGEGT. Trimming pared 4 bases from V and 5 bases from J, leaving 17 bases between. The CDR3, as DNA: TGTGCCAGCAGTTTGTCACCCCAGAAAGAGTATGGCTACACCTTC. Translating gives CASSLSPQKEYGYTF.

This clonotype was counted between two and nine times. V is TRBV11-2 and J is TRBJ2-3; 7 bases fit TRBD1. The CDR3 runs to 17 residues. Germline CDR1 is SGHAT and CDR2 is FQNNGV. The V segment lost 5 bases and the J segment 0 bases; nucleotides outside the gene matches: 11. CDR3 sequence reads: CASSINRGSSSTDTQYF. In DNA, the CDR3 is TGTGCCAGCAGCATAAACAGGGGCTCCAGTAGCACAGATACGCAGTATTTT. The variable domain in full, with the rest retrieved from reference TRBV11-2 and TRBJ2-3, is EAGVAQSPRYKIIEKRQSVAFWCNPISGHATLYWYQQILGQGPKLLIQFQNNGVVDDSQLPKDRFSAERLKGVDSTLKIQPAKLEDSAVYLCASSINRGSSSTDTQYFGPGTRLTVL.

This clonotype showed up just a few times. The chain recombines TRBV25-1 with TRBJ2-3, with TRBD2 identical over 7 bases. The CDR3 spans 15 residues. After removal of 6 bases from V and 3 bases from J, the junction contained 9 bases not matched to a gene. CDR1 is MGHDK and CDR2 is SYGVNS in the germline V gene. CDR3 sequence reads: CASSPLLAETDTQYF. For the CDR3, the DNA is TGTGCCAGCAGCCCACTTCTAGCGGAGACAGATACGCAGTATTTT.

This clonotype has a handful of counts. The chain employs TRBV12-3 or TRBV12-4 and TRBJ2-3, with a weak D call TRBD1 (5 bases). V was pared by 4 bases and J by 2 bases, with 22 bases between. This CDR3 region has 18 residues. CDR3 sequence reads: CASSSPGFVGPPTDTQYF. Written as DNA, the CDR3 is TGTGCCAGCAGTTCGCCTGGGTTCGTGGGGCCCCCCACAGATACGCAGTATTTT.